Listed below are T cell receptor beta chains from one sample, sequenced in a study of CD8 T cells in ankylosing spondylitis. Using its own MiXCR run on the 5' RACE reads, TCRdb lists one record per CDR3 protein. The sample has hundreds of thousands of distinct CDR3 sequences, 12% seen once. The sample comprised blood, either unsorted or a sorted T cell fraction (not recorded which). The receptor source for this set is a male donor with ankylosing spondylitis. CDR3s leave out the opening cysteine and the closing phenylalanine or tryptophan.

>TRBV21-1
ASSKVGLWGEQF
>TRBV6-5
ASNSGQGEKLF
>TRBV20-1
SAKVGGAYNEQF
>TRBV7-2
ASSPERQNYGYT
>TRBV20-1
SALSNSYEQY
>TRBV7-7
ASSLTGETDTQY
>TRBV10-3
AISDRVNREFDTEAF
>TRBV3-1
ASSQVSGDNEKLF
>TRBV20-1
SARGSMVAGADYEQY
>TRBV7-2
ASSLPFRGYT
>TRBV29-1
SVEGSQNNEQF
>TRBV20-1
SAIDRGGEAF
>TRBV12-3/TRBV12-4
ASSPASTIY
>TRBV28
AGHRRGGRDIQY
>TRBV20-1
SARVAGGNTEAF
>TRBV5-1
ASSPSGQGSEQY
>TRBV20-1
SVGETATYEQY
>TRBV29-1
SVGHTNEQF
>TRBV5-1
ASSLAGAPPGGQF
>TRBV9
ASSARPLVGGYT
>TRBV4-2
ASSQDGQIGYNSPLH
>TRBV7-9
ASSRTGLAYEQY
>TRBV12-3/TRBV12-4
ASSSKSYEQY
>TRBV7-2
ASSFGSNQPQH
>TRBV5-5
ASSIFRQGSRETQY
>TRBV7-2
ASSLVGVTYKQY
>TRBV29-1
SVARTEAF
>TRBV10-3
AISGGEAGGRADTQY
>TRBV20-1
SARLVGADTQY
>TRBV27
ASSFGTAKQY
>TRBV9
ASRQDVYGELF
>TRBV7-9
ASSKTGGDTPQH
>TRBV6-1
VSGLAPYNEQF
>TRBV6-5
ASSSGLAGAYSVGELF
>TRBV29-1
SVEAGGVYEQY
>TRBV7-8
ASSGTSGRNEQF
>TRBV7-2
ASSRIPSYEQY
>TRBV5-1
ASSLGGTLMDPREQY
>TRBV7-2
ASSLRRYNEQF
>TRBV5-1
ASSTGDHPDDGYT
>TRBV20-1
SARITSTDTQY
>TRBV20-1
SCSRVAGGQETQY
>TRBV6-5
ASSYLPRIPGANVLT
>TRBV14
ASSQLTGTPYY
>TRBV7-2
ASSLQGFATQY
>TRBV20-1
SASETGSTGELF
>TRBV20-1
SAILAGGLRETQY
>TRBV12-3/TRBV12-4
ASSLEVFSPLH
>TRBV20-1
SAPGLVTEAF
>TRBV20-1
CARDRKGGGSYEQY
>TRBV7-2
ASSLVAPSYEQY
>TRBV5-6
ASSRGQGASYEQY
>TRBV7-8
ASSLFGTGDEKLF
>TRBV20-1
SAVGTVNIQY
>TRBV30
AWSEVYNEQF